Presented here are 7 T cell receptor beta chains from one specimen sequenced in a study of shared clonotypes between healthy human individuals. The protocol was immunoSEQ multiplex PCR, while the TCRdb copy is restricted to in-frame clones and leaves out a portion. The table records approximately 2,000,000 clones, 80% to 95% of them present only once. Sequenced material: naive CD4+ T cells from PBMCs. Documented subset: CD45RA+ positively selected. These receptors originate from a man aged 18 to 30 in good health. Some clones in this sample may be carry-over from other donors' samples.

This CDR3 reads CASRPGGTSNEQFF. CDR3 nucleotides: TGTGCCAGCAGACCCGGGGGGACTAGCAATGAGCAGTTCTTC. The chain combines TRBV6-4 with TRBJ2-1; 8 nucleotides agree with TRBD2. V shed 6 bases, J shed 6 bases, and the junction held 7 bases outside the gene matches. Germline V lookup: CDR1 MRHNA, CDR2 SNTAGT. This CDR3 is built from 14 residues.

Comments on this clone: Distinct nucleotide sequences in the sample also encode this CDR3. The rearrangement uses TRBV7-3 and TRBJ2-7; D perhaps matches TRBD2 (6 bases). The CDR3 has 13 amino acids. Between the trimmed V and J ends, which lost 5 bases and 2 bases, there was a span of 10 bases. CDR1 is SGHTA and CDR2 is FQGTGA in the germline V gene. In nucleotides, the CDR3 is TGTGCCAGCAGCGCTGGGGGGACCTACGAGCAGTACTTC. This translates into CASSAGGTYEQYF.

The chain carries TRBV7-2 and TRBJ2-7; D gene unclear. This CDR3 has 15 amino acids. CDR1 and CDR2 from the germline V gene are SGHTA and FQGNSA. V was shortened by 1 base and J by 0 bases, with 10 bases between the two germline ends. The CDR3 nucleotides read TGTGCCAGCAGCTTAGTTGTCGGTCTCTCCTACGAGCAGTACTTC. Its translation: CASSLVVGLSYEQYF.

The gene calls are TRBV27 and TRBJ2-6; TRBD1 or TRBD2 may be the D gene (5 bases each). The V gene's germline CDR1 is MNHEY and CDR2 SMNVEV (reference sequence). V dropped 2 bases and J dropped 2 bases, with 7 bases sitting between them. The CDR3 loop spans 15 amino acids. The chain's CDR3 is CASSLLGAGANVLTF. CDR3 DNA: TGTGCCAGCAGTTTACTGGGGGCTGGGGCCAACGTCCTGACTTTC.

The CDR3 loop reads CASSSLDRGSHNEQFF. DNA of the CDR3: TGTGCCAGCAGCTCTTTGGACAGGGGGTCCCACAATGAGCAGTTCTTC. The V and J genes are TRBV11-3 and TRBJ2-1, with TRBD1 matching 10 bases. CDR3 length: 16 residues. Unmatched junction bases numbered 8, after V lost 4 bases and J lost 5 bases. CDR1 is SGHNT and CDR2 is YENEEA in the germline V gene.

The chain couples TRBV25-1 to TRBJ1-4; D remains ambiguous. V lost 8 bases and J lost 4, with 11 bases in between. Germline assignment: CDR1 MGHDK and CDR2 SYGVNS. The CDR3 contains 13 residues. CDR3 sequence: CASGEVFNEKLFF. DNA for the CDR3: TGTGCCAGCGGAGAGGTCTTTAATGAAAAACTGTTTTTT.

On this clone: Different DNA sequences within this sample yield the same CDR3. CDR3 protein: CASSPRADSYEQYF. In nucleotides, the CDR3 is TGCGCCAGCAGCCCCCGGGCGGACTCCTACGAGCAGTACTTC. J is TRBJ2-7 and V is TRBV5-1; unclear D gene. Germline V gene sequence: CDR1 SGHRS, CDR2 YFSETQ. The CDR3 spans 14 residues. Trimming took off 4 bases at V and 0 bases at J, with 11 bases between the two ends.